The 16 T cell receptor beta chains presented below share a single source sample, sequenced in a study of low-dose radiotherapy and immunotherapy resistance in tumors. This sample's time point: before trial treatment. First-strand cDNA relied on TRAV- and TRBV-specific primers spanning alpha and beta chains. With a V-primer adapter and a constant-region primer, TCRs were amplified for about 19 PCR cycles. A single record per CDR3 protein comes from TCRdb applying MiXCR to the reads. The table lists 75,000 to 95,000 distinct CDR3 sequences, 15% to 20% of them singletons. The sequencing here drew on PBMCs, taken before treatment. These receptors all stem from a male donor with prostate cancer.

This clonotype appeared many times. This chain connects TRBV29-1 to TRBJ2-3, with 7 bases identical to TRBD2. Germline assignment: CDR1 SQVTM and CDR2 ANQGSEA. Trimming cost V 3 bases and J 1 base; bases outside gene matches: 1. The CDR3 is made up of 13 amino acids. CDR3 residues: CSVEAGGTDTQYF. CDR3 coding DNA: TGCAGCGTTGAGGCGGGGGGCACAGATACGCAGTATTTT.

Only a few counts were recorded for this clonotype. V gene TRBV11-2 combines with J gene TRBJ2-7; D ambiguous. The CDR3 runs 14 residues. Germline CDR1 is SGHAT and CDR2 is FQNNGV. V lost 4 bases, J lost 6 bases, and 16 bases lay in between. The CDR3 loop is CASSSKDGTGEQYF. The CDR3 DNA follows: TGTGCCAGCAGCTCCAAAGACGGCACTGGCGAGCAGTACTTC. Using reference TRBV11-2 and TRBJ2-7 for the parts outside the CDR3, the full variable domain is EAGVAQSPRYKIIEKRQSVAFWCNPISGHATLYWYQQILGQGPKLLIQFQNNGVVDDSQLPKDRFSAERLKGVDSTLKIQPAKLEDSAVYLCASSSKDGTGEQYFGPGTRLTVT.

The CDR3: CASSLETLNNSPLHF. The CDR3 bases are TGCGCCAGCAGCTTGGAGACGCTTAATAATTCACCCCTCCACTTT. The rearrangement links TRBV5-1 to TRBJ1-6; D gene ambiguous. CDR1 is SGHRS and CDR2 is YFSETQ in the germline V gene. Trimming stripped 0 bases from V and 5 bases from J, with 9 bases between. The CDR3 runs to 15 residues.

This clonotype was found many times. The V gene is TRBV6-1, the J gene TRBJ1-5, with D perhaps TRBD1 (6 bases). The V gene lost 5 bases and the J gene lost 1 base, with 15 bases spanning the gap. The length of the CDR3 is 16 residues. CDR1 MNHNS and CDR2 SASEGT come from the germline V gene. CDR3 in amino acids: CASSPPTGFSNQPQHF. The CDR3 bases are TGTGCCAGCAGTCCACCGACAGGTTTCAGCAATCAGCCCCAGCATTTT.

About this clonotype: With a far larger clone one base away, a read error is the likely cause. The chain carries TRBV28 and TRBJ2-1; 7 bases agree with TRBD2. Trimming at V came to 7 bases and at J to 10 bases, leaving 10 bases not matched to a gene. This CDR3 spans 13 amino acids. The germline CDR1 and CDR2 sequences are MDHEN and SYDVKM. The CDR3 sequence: CASTGGGNYEQFF. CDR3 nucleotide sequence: TGTGCCAGCACTGGGGGGGGAAACTACGAGCAGTTCTTC.

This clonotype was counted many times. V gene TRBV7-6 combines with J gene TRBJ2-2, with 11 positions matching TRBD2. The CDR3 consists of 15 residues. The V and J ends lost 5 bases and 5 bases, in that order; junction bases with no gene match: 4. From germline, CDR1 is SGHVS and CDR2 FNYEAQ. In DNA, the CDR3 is TGTGCCAGCAGCACCAGACTAGCGGGGACCGGGGAGCTGTTTTTT. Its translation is CASSTRLAGTGELFF.

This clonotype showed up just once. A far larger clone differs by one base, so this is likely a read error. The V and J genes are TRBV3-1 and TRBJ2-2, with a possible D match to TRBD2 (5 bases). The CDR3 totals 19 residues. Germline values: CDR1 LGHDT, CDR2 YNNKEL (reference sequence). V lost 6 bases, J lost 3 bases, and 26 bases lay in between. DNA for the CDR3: TGTGCCAGCAGTGCCCGAAGTAGAGGGTTCGTGGCGGACACCGGGGAGCTGTTTTTT. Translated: CASSARSRGFVADTGELFF.

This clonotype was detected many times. The CDR3 nucleotides read TGTGCCAGCAGTCCCGAGAGGGGAGAGACCCAGTACTTC. Protein sequence: CASSPERGETQYF. The V call is TRBV2, the J call TRBJ2-5; perhaps D is TRBD1 or TRBD2 (5 bases each). CDR3 length: 13 amino acids. Germline V gene data show CDR1 as SNHLY and CDR2 as FYNNEI. Trimming pared 5 bases from V and 4 bases from J, leaving 11 bases between.

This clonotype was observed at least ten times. The CDR3 spells CASSLGLLSYEQYF. CDR3 coding DNA: TGTGCCAGCAGCTTAGGACTTCTCTCCTACGAGCAGTACTTC. V is TRBV7-2 and J is TRBJ2-7; D is unclear. Germline CDR1 reads SGHTA; CDR2 reads FQGNSA. The V gene lost 1 base and the J gene lost 0 bases, with 7 bases spanning the gap. This CDR3 has 14 residues.

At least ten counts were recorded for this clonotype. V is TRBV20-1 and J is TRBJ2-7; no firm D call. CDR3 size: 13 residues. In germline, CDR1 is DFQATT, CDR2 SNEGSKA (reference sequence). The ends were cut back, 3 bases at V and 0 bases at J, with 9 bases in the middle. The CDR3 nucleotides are TGCAGTGCTAGTTTGGCTAGCTCCTACGAGCAGTACTTC. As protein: CSASLASSYEQYF.

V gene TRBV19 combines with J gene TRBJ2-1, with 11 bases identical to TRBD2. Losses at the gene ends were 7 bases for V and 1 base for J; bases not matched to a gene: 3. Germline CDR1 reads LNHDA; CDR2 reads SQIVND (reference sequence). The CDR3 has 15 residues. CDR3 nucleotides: TGTGCCAGTAAGCCTAGCGGGGGGTCCTACAATGAGCAGTTCTTC. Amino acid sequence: CASKPSGGSYNEQFF.

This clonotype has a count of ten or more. CDR3 in amino acids: CASRSLAGGKAKNIQYF. The CDR3 nucleotides read TGTGCCAGTAGGTCCTTGGCAGGGGGCAAGGCCAAAAACATTCAGTACTTC. The chain recombines TRBV19 with TRBJ2-4; 8 bases are shared with TRBD1. This CDR3 region has 17 residues. In germline, CDR1 is LNHDA, CDR2 SQIVND (reference sequence). Germline trimming cut 6 bases from V and 1 base from J; bases unmatched to any gene: 11.

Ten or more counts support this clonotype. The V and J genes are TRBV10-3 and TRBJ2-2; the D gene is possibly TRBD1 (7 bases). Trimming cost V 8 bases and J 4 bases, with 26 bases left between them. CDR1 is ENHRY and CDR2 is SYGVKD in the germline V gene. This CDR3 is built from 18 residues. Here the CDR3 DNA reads TGTGCCATCTCGGGACAGTCAGGGGTCGGGAGCGGCACCGGGGAGCTGTTTTTT. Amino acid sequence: CAISGQSGVGSGTGELFF.

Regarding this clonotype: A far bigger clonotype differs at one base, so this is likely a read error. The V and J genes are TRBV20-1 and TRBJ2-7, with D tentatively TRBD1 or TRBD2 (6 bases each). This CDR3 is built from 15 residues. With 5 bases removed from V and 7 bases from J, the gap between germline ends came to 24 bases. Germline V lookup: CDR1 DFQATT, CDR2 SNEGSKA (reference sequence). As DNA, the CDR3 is TGCAGTGCTTCAGAGGGGGGCCCTCCTTACAATGAGCAGTACTTC. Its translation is CSASEGGPPYNEQYF.

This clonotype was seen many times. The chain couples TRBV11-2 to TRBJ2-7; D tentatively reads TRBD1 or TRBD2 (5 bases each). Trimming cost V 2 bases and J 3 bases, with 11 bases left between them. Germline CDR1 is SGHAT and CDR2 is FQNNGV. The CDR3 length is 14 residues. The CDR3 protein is CASSLFAGSYEQYF. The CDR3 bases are TGTGCCAGCAGCTTATTCGCAGGGAGCTACGAGCAGTACTTC. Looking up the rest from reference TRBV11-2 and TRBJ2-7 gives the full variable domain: EAGVAQSPRYKIIEKRQSVAFWCNPISGHATLYWYQQILGQGPKLLIQFQNNGVVDDSQLPKDRFSAERLKGVDSTLKIQPAKLEDSAVYLCASSLFAGSYEQYFGPGTRLTVT.

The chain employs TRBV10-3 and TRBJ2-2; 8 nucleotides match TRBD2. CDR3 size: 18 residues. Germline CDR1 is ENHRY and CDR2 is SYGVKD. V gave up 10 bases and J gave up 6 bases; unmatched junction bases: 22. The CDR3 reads CATGPGLGLMSTAGELFF. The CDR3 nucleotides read TGTGCCACCGGCCCGGGACTAGGTCTGATGTCGACCGCCGGGGAGCTGTTTTTT.